This T cell receptor (beta chain) was sequenced during a study of blood T cells in healthy people across ages. A second PCR of 7 to 11 cycles used a sample-barcoded 5' primer and a J-beta primer mix. TCRdb processed the 5' RACE reads anew with MiXCR; each CDR3 protein has one entry. The repertoire consists of approximately 1.5 million distinct CDR3 sequences, with about 31% occurring once and the leading ten covering about 11%. Study results and limitations: When set beside aged donors, long-lived donors presented more naive CD4+ cells and higher diversity. Strong correlation existed between TCR beta diversity and naive T cell percentage.

The sample holds a few counts of this clonotype. Its antigen is not identified. The length of the CDR3 is 14 residues. Germline CDR1 is LGHNA and CDR2 is YNFKEQ. Trimming pared 8 bases from V and 0 bases from J, leaving 14 bases between. The sample providers were healthy Caucasian people from Russia, aged about 6 to 90. The sequenced sample was blood. V gene TRBV4-2 combines with J gene TRBJ2-7; the D gene is possibly TRBD2 (6 bases). The clonotype comes from a woman aged 25 to 39 in good health. The CDR3 is CASRGGISSYEQYF. DNA for the CDR3: TGTGCCAGCCGGGGCGGGATCAGCTCCTACGAGCAGTACTTC.